The next 21 T cell receptor beta chains were all read from a single sample in a study of blood T cell repertoires in COVID-19. Clones were read by immunoSEQ multiplex PCR, and TCRdb kept only the in-frame ones, dropping some. The sample has 200,000 to 250,000 clones, approximately 80% seen once. Sequenced input: peripheral blood. Every receptor here comes from a woman older than 75 with active or convalescent COVID-19.

The rearrangement uses TRBV3-1 (or the pseudogene TRBV3-2) and TRBJ2-7; tentatively, D is TRBD2 (5 bases). The CDR3 sequence is 14 residues long. Germline CDR1 reads LGHDT; CDR2 reads YNNKEL (reference sequence). Trimming pared 1 base from V and 8 bases from J, leaving 15 bases between. CDR3 loop: CASSQGMGASKQYF. The CDR3 coding sequence is TGTGCCAGCAGCCAAGGGATGGGAGCCTCCAAGCAGTACTTC.

This CDR3 reads CASSRQGNTEAFF. CDR3 bases: TGCGCCAGCAGCAGACAGGGGAACACTGAAGCTTTCTTT. The chain recombines TRBV5-1 with TRBJ1-1, with 7 nucleotides matching TRBD1. Germline lookup yields CDR1 SGHRS and CDR2 YFSETQ. The CDR3 runs to 13 residues. The V gene end was trimmed by 4 bases and the J gene end by 1 base; junction bases not matched to a gene: 1. Drawing the rest from reference TRBV5-1 and TRBJ1-1, the complete variable domain is KAGVTQTPRYLIKTRGQQVTLSCSPISGHRSVSWYQQTPGQGLQFLFEYFSETQRNKGNFPGRFSGRQFSNSRSEMNVSTLELGDSALYLCASSRQGNTEAFFGQGTRLTVV.

This clone was counted only a few times. V gene TRBV5-4 combines with J gene TRBJ2-3; D is unresolved. CDR1 is SGHNT, CDR2 YYREEE, per germline (reference sequence). V was clipped by 4 bases and J by 4 bases, with 16 bases between them. This CDR3 contains 15 residues. The CDR3 spells CASSLGGLSSDTQYF. Here the CDR3 DNA reads TGTGCCAGCAGCCTGGGCGGCCTTAGCTCAGATACGCAGTATTTT.

The chain joins TRBV7-2 to TRBJ2-3; 9 bases align to TRBD2. Germline V CDR1 and CDR2: SGHTA, FQGNSA. This CDR3 spans 15 amino acids. J was trimmed by 6 bases and V by 5 bases; bases with no gene match: 9. CDR3 sequence reads: CASSGNAGGRDTQYF. The CDR3 DNA is TGTGCCAGCAGCGGGAACGCGGGGGGGCGGGATACGCAGTATTTT.

The CDR3 is CASRNRPGQYYEQYF. In DNA, the CDR3 is TGTGCCAGCAGAAATAGACCGGGACAGTACTACGAGCAGTACTTC. V usage is TRBV6-5 and J usage is TRBJ2-7, with 7 bases lining up with TRBD1. The CDR3 has 15 residues. Germline CDR1 reads MNHEY; CDR2 reads SVGAGI. J was trimmed by 3 bases and V by 6 bases; bases with no gene match: 11.

The chain has TRBV6-2 or TRBV6-3 and TRBJ2-3; TRBD2 matches 8 bases. The germline V gene has CDR1 MNHEY and CDR2 SVGEGT. J gave up 0 bases and V 0 bases, and 11 bases lay outside the gene matches. The CDR3 sequence is 19 residues long. In DNA, the CDR3 is TGTGCCAGCAGTTACTCGAAGGTAGCGGGGCCGGTAAGCACAGATACGCAGTATTTT. This sequence encodes CASSYSKVAGPVSTDTQYF.

The rearrangement links TRBV7-9 to TRBJ1-4; TRBD1 is a possible D gene (6 bases). CDR1 is SEHNR, CDR2 FQNEAQ, per germline (reference sequence). The length of the CDR3 is 15 residues. Trimming took off 1 base at V and 7 bases at J, with 13 bases between the two ends. The CDR3 DNA reads TGTGCCAGCAGCTTAGTCCGGGGGGCCGGTGAAAAACTGTTTTTT. Its translation: CASSLVRGAGEKLFF.

Worth noting for this clone: This sample includes further DNA sequences coding for the same CDR3. The chain employs TRBV9 and TRBJ1-1; D is perhaps TRBD1 (5 bases). CDR3 length: 15 residues. The ends were cut back, 0 bases at V and 1 base at J, with 10 bases in the middle. Germline V gene data show CDR1 as SGDLS and CDR2 as YYNGEE. CDR3 bases: TGTGCCAGCAGCGTAGATCCGGGGGGGAACACTGAAGCTTTCTTT. Translated, it gives CASSVDPGGNTEAFF.

V and J are TRBV7-9 and TRBJ2-7; TRBD1 matches 12 bases. Germline V gene sequence: CDR1 SEHNR, CDR2 FQNEAQ (reference sequence). There are 16 residues in the CDR3. With 5 bases clipped from V and 4 bases from J, the junction kept 9 bases outside the gene matches. CDR3 coding DNA: TGTGCCAGCAGCACAACGGGGACAGGGGGCGGATACGAGCAGTACTTC. The encoded protein is CASSTTGTGGGYEQYF.

V gene TRBV7-2 combines with J gene TRBJ1-5; D not certain. V was clipped by 5 bases and J by 1 base, with 12 bases between them. CDR1 is SGHTA and CDR2 is FQGNSA in the germline V gene. The CDR3 contains 15 residues. The chain's CDR3 is CASSQRSGSNQPQHF. The CDR3 DNA sequence: TGTGCCAGCAGCCAACGGTCGGGGAGCAATCAGCCCCAGCATTTT.

This chain connects TRBV11-2 to TRBJ2-1; TRBD1 aligns across 10 bases. CDR3 length: 15 residues. Germline CDR1 SGHAT, CDR2 FQNNGV. The ends lost 1 base at V and 3 bases at J; junction bases unmatched: 0. CDR3 loop: CASSLGTGGYNEQFF. The DNA of the CDR3 is TGTGCCAGCAGCTTAGGGACAGGGGGCTACAATGAGCAGTTCTTC.

Here the CDR3 DNA reads TGTGCCAGCAGTTTCGCGGCAGAACATAATTCACCCCTCCACTTT. The encoded protein is CASSFAAEHNSPLHF. The chain links TRBV28 to TRBJ1-6; no definite D call. The CDR3 contains 15 residues. CDR1 is MDHEN and CDR2 is SYDVKM in the germline V gene. V lost 3 bases and J lost 5, with 11 bases in between.

V gene TRBV10-3 combines with J gene TRBJ2-2, with TRBD2 matching over 7 bases. The CDR3 contains 14 residues. V lost 7 bases to trimming and J lost 6 bases; unmatched junction nucleotides: 8. Germline V gene data show CDR1 as ENHRY and CDR2 as SYGVKD. In DNA, the CDR3 is TGTGCCATCACCGGGGGGAGCGTTTCCGGGGAGCTGTTTTTT. Encoded protein: CAITGGSVSGELFF.

V and J are TRBV4-3 and TRBJ2-3; D gene unclear. CDR1 is LGHNA and CDR2 is YSLEER in the germline V gene. The CDR3 is 14 amino acids. V was pared by 1 base and J by 4 bases, with 9 bases between. CDR3 protein: CASSQGPTPDTQYF. CDR3 nucleotide sequence: TGCGCCAGCAGCCAAGGGCCAACCCCAGATACGCAGTATTTT.

Here the CDR3 DNA reads TGTGCCAGCAGCCGGGACAGCCTAGGAGAGCAGTACTTC. Its translation: CASSRDSLGEQYF. V gene TRBV6-4 combines with J gene TRBJ2-7; TRBD1 agrees at 7 bases. This CDR3 has 13 amino acids. After removal of 6 bases from V and 7 bases from J, the junction contained 9 bases not matched to a gene. In germline, CDR1 is MRHNA, CDR2 SNTAGT.

This chain joins TRBV7-9 and TRBJ2-7; tentative D call: TRBD1 (7 bases). V shed 5 bases and J shed 2 bases, with 16 bases lying between them. Germline values: CDR1 SEHNR, CDR2 FQNEAQ (reference sequence). The length of the CDR3 is 15 residues. The CDR3 DNA follows: TGTGCCAGCAGCCTTCTGGCAGGGGGGCCCTACGAGCAGTACTTC. Translation: CASSLLAGGPYEQYF.

V is TRBV5-1 and J is TRBJ2-7; tentatively, D is TRBD1 (8 bases). The CDR3 covers 16 residues. Per germline, CDR1 SGHRS and CDR2 YFSETQ. The V gene lost 0 bases and the J gene lost 4 bases, with 17 bases spanning the gap. CDR3 sequence: CASSLDTYRGGYEQYF. CDR3 DNA sequence: TGCGCCAGCAGCTTGGATACCTACAGGGGGGGGTACGAGCAGTACTTC. Drawing the rest from reference TRBV5-1 and TRBJ2-7, the complete variable domain is KAGVTQTPRYLIKTRGQQVTLSCSPISGHRSVSWYQQTPGQGLQFLFEYFSETQRNKGNFPGRFSGRQFSNSRSEMNVSTLELGDSALYLCASSLDTYRGGYEQYFGPGTRLTVT.

The chain couples TRBV2 to TRBJ2-5; D is possibly TRBD2 (5 bases). Germline CDR1 SNHLY, CDR2 FYNNEI. V was cut by 11 bases and J by 5 bases, with 15 bases left in between. The length of the CDR3 is 12 residues. The CDR3 DNA follows: TGTGCCCAGAAGAGGGCTAGTGAGACCCAGTACTTC. Its protein is CAQKRASETQYF.

This clone was recorded many times. This chain connects TRBV19 to TRBJ1-4; TRBD1 might be the D (6 bases). From germline, CDR1 is LNHDA and CDR2 SQIVND (reference sequence). Trimming left V 5 bases short and J 8 bases short, with 15 bases between. The CDR3 consists of 14 residues. This chain's CDR3 is CASSDWTVNEKLFF. In nucleotides, the CDR3 is TGTGCCAGTAGTGACTGGACAGTAAACGAAAAACTGTTTTTT.

This clone has more than one count but fewer than ten. The chain combines TRBV27 with TRBJ2-7; 8 nucleotides align to TRBD2. V was pared by 3 bases and J by 6 bases, with 13 bases of the junction left unmatched. Per the germline V gene, CDR1 is MNHEY and CDR2 is SMNVEV (reference sequence). CDR3 length: 16 amino acids. As DNA, the CDR3 is TGTGCCAGCAGTTTTACCCTGCGGGGGGAAAGGTGCGAGCAGTACTTC. Amino acids: CASSFTLRGERCEQYF.

The chain links TRBV7-2 to TRBJ2-7; possibly TRBD2 for D (5 bases). Germline V gene lookup returns CDR1 SGHTA and CDR2 FQGNSA. The CDR3 covers 13 residues. V was trimmed by 5 bases and J by 6 bases, leaving 14 bases between them. The CDR3 reads CASSAGGELEQYF. In DNA form, the CDR3 reads TGTGCCAGCAGCGCCGGTGGGGAGCTCGAGCAGTACTTC.